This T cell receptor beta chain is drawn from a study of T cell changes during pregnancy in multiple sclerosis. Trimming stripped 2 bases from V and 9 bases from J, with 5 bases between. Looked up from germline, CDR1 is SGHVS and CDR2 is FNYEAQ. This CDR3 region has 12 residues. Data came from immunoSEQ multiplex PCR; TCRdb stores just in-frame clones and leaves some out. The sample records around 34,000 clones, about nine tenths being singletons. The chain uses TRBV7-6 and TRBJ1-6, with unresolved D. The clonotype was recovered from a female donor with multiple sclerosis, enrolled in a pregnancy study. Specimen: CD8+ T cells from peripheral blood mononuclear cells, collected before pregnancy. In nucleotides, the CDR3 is TGTGCCAGCAGCTTATCGGGTTCACCCCTCCACTTT. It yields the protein CASSLSGSPLHF.